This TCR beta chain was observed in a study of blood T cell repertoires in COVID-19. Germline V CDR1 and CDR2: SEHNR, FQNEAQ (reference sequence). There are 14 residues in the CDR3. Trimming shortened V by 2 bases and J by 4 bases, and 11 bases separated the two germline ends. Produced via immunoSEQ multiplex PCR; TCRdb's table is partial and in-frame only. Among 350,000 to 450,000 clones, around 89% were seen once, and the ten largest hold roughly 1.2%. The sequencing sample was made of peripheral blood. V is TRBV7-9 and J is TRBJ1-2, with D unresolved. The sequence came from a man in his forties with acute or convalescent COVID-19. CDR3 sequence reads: CASSLSNGFYGYTF. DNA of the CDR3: TGTGCCAGCAGCTTATCGAACGGTTTCTATGGCTACACCTTC. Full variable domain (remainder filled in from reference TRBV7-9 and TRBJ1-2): DTGVSQNPRHKITKRGQNVTFRCDPISEHNRLYWYRQTLGQGPEFLTYFQNEAQLEKSRLLSDRFSAERPKGSFSTLEIQRTEQGDSAMYLCASSLSNGFYGYTFGSGTRLTVV.